The table lists the clone carrying this T cell receptor beta chain with a few counts. Its cognate antigen is unknown. These data belong to a study of T cells after yellow fever vaccination. In the study overall: Fractions with few cells were prepared using SMART-Seq v4 Ultra Low Input.

Whole-study results and caveats: The booster response re-showed most primary clones: approximately 95% CD4, 88% CD8. CD4 and CD8 compartments shared a small share of clonotypes, likely from convergent recombination.

CDR1 SGHRS and CDR2 YFSETQ come from the germline V gene. The CDR3 has 14 amino acids. V lost 1 base to trimming and J lost 7 bases, with 12 bases between them. For TCR, cDNA came from 5'RACE template switching, which added a universal primer site and UMIs. TCRdb independently ran MiXCR on the 5' RACE reads; one entry per CDR3 protein. The sample contains approximately 120,000 distinct CDR3 sequences, approximately 14% of which appear only once. The sample here was CD8+ T cells sorted from PBMCs, taken 5 days after the yellow fever booster vaccination. The origin of this receptor is a man younger than 35 who received the YFV17D yellow fever vaccine. The chain couples TRBV5-1 to TRBJ2-1, with a tentative D call TRBD2 (6 bases). The CDR3 DNA follows: TGCGCCAGCAGCTTGTCCACCGCGGGGAATGAGCAGTTCTTC. It codes for CASSLSTAGNEQFF. The complete variable domain, with remaining parts taken from reference TRBV5-1 and TRBJ2-1, reads KAGVTQTPRYLIKTRGQQVTLSCSPISGHRSVSWYQQTPGQGLQFLFEYFSETQRNKGNFPGRFSGRQFSNSRSEMNVSTLELGDSALYLCASSLSTAGNEQFFGPGTRLTVL.